The 26 T cell receptor beta chains given below trace back to one sample, sequenced in a study of OX40 agonist ivuxolimab in advanced cancers. Data came from immunoSEQ multiplex PCR; TCRdb stores just in-frame clones and leaves some out. The sample lists under 25,000 clones, about four fifths occurring once. Sequences were derived from CD4+ or CD8+ T cells sorted from blood, sampled in a trial of the OX40 agonist ivuxolimab. The receptors were sampled from an adult with an advanced solid tumor such as melanoma, head and neck, liver or kidney cancer.

By share of the sample, this clone is medium-sized (0.01 to 0.1%). The J gene is TRBJ2-7, the V gene TRBV30, with D unclear. Germline lookup yields CDR1 GTSNPN and CDR2 SVGIG (reference sequence). Trimming left V 0 bases short and J 2 bases short, with 8 bases between. The CDR3 length is 13 residues. The CDR3 is CAWSVSRTYEQYF. The CDR3 nucleotides are TGTGCCTGGAGTGTTTCCAGGACCTACGAGCAGTACTTC.

The CDR3 coding sequence is TGCGCCAGCAGCTTGGAAGAAATTACCTACAATGAGCAGTTCTTC. Encoded protein: CASSLEEITYNEQFF. The chain employs TRBV5-1 and TRBJ2-1; no clear D. The CDR3 is 15 residues long. CDR1 and CDR2 (germline): SGHRS, YFSETQ. Trimming took off 0 bases at V and 2 bases at J, with 9 bases between the two ends.

There are a few counts of this clone. The chain has TRBV7-9 and TRBJ1-1; D ambiguous. Trimming removed 7 bases at V and 0 bases at J, with 12 bases between. The germline V gene encodes CDR1 SEHNR and CDR2 FQNEAQ (reference sequence). CDR3 length equals 14 residues. CDR3 sequence (DNA): TGTGCCAGCACGCCTAGCCGTGTGAACACTGAAGCTTTCTTT. Translating gives CASTPSRVNTEAFF.

The chain is built from TRBV6-5 and TRBJ2-5; D might be TRBD1 or TRBD2, each matching 5 bases. This CDR3 has 13 residues. The germline gives CDR1 MNHEY, CDR2 SVGAGI. Trimming removed 2 bases at V and 1 base at J, with 5 bases between. CDR3 region: CASSYGGQETQYF. In DNA, the CDR3 is TGTGCCAGCAGTTACGGGGGCCAAGAGACCCAGTACTTC.

The chain uses TRBV7-8 and TRBJ2-3, with TRBD2 identical over 8 bases. The V gene's germline CDR1 is SGHVS and CDR2 FQNEAQ. This CDR3 is 15 amino acids long. Trimming took 5 bases from V and 3 from J; bases not matched to a gene: 7. CDR3 DNA: TGTGCCAGCAGCGAACGGAGACTAGCGACAGATACGCAGTATTTT. This sequence encodes CASSERRLATDTQYF.

Points on this clone: In the same sample, other DNA sequences code for this CDR3. The gene calls are TRBV28 and TRBJ1-4; the D is unclear. The CDR3 runs 14 residues. V was clipped by 6 bases and J by 8 bases, with 16 bases between them. Germline-derived CDR1 and CDR2 are MDHEN and SYDVKM. In DNA, the CDR3 is TGTGCCAGCAGCCCCCTTGGGGTTAGAGAAAAACTGTTTTTT. Amino acids: CASSPLGVREKLFF.

J is TRBJ2-3 and V is TRBV11-2; D is ambiguous. V was pared by 2 bases and J by 5 bases, with 8 bases between. The CDR3 totals 13 residues. CDR1 and CDR2 from the germline V gene are SGHAT and FQNNGV. CDR3 residues: CASSLLWGDTQYF. CDR3 bases: TGTGCCAGCAGCTTACTTTGGGGAGATACGCAGTATTTT.

V usage is TRBV5-1 and J usage is TRBJ2-1, with TRBD2 matching over 12 bases. With V trimmed by 4 bases and J by 9 bases, 5 bases remained unmatched. Germline-derived CDR1 and CDR2 are SGHRS and YFSETQ. CDR3 length equals 14 residues. CDR3 in amino acids: CASSEASGRAEQFF. The DNA for the CDR3 is TGCGCCAGCAGCGAAGCTAGCGGGAGGGCTGAGCAGTTCTTC.

V and J are TRBV19 and TRBJ2-1, with 10 bases identical to TRBD2. This CDR3 has 17 amino acids. V lost 0 bases to trimming and J lost 8 bases; unmatched junction nucleotides: 10. Germline CDR1 LNHDA, CDR2 SQIVND (reference sequence). In DNA, the CDR3 is TGTGCCAGTAGTATAGAACCAGCGGGAGGGCTGAGACATGAGCAGTTCTTC. This codes for CASSIEPAGGLRHEQFF.

This clone was detected only a few times. CDR3 protein: CASSIEPGGKTEAFF. In DNA, the CDR3 is TGTGCCAGTAGTATTGAGCCCGGGGGCAAGACTGAAGCTTTCTTT. The chain is built from TRBV19 and TRBJ1-1, with a weak D call TRBD1 (6 bases). Trimming took off 3 bases at V and 5 bases at J, with 16 bases between the two ends. Germline values: CDR1 LNHDA, CDR2 SQIVND (reference sequence). The CDR3 is 15 residues long.

The chain links TRBV27 to TRBJ1-1, with D perhaps TRBD1 (5 bases). CDR1 is MNHEY and CDR2 is SMNVEV in the germline V gene (reference sequence). V was clipped by 7 bases and J by 1 base, with 16 bases between them. The CDR3 is made up of 15 amino acids. CDR3 coding DNA: TGTGCCAGCAACAACGGGGGGTCGGGGAACACTGAAGCTTTCTTT. Translation gives CASNNGGSGNTEAFF.

This chain joins TRBV4-2 and TRBJ2-2; D unresolved. Germline V CDR1 and CDR2: LGHNA, YNFKEQ. Trimming took off 1 base at V and 1 base at J, with 1 base between the two ends. This CDR3 is 13 amino acids long. In nucleotides, the CDR3 is TGTGCCAGCAGCCAAGGGAACACCGGGGAGCTGTTTTTT. As protein: CASSQGNTGELFF.

The V and J genes are TRBV10-3 and TRBJ2-5; 7 bases match TRBD2. Germline lookup yields CDR1 ENHRY and CDR2 SYGVKD. This CDR3 has 15 residues. V trimming: 4 bases; J trimming: 2 bases; junction bases outside the gene matches: 7. The CDR3: CAISGEGWPQETQYF. The CDR3 DNA sequence: TGTGCCATCAGTGGGGAGGGGTGGCCACAAGAGACCCAGTACTTC.

The chain is built from TRBV7-3 and TRBJ2-2, with TRBD2 matching 13 bases. Germline CDR1 is SGHTA and CDR2 is FQGTGA. The CDR3 runs to 20 residues. J gave up 4 bases and V 2 bases, and 13 bases lay outside the gene matches. CDR3 protein: CASSLGGLAGNPRGTGELFF. Here the CDR3 DNA reads TGTGCCAGCAGCTTAGGGGGACTAGCGGGAAACCCGAGAGGCACCGGGGAGCTGTTTTTT.

The V gene is TRBV5-6, the J gene TRBJ2-7, with 10 bases identical to TRBD2. V gave up 0 bases and J gave up 6 bases; unmatched junction bases: 6. Germline V gene lookup returns CDR1 SGHDT and CDR2 YYEEEE. The length of the CDR3 is 15 residues. CDR3 protein: CASSLAASGSGEQYF. The CDR3 nucleotides read TGTGCCAGCAGCTTGGCGGCTAGCGGGAGCGGCGAGCAGTACTTC.

The rearrangement joins TRBV6-5 to TRBJ2-5; 8 bases match TRBD1. Germline loops: CDR1 MNHEY, CDR2 SVGAGI. V trimming: 6 bases; J trimming: 4 bases; junction bases outside the gene matches: 10. The CDR3 is made up of 15 amino acids. The CDR3 DNA follows: TGTGCCAGCAGCTCTCTTGGCAGGGGGCGAGAGACCCAGTACTTC. Amino acids: CASSSLGRGRETQYF.

Remarks on this clone: This sample includes further DNA sequences coding for the same CDR3. The chain recombines TRBV29-1 with TRBJ2-5; tentatively, D is TRBD1 (6 bases). The V end was cut by 7 bases, the J end by 5 bases, with 14 bases between. Germline CDR1 reads SQVTM; CDR2 reads ANQGSEA. The CDR3 spans 12 residues. The CDR3 nucleotides are TGCAGCGCCGAGGGGGTGGGGGAGACCCAGTACTTC. Its protein is CSAEGVGETQYF.

The chain employs TRBV7-9 and TRBJ1-1; D not resolved. Germline values: CDR1 SEHNR, CDR2 FQNEAQ (reference sequence). V was cut by 2 bases and J by 1 base, with 17 bases left in between. CDR3 size: 17 residues. DNA for the CDR3: TGTGCCAGCAGCTTACGCCCCAGAGCTCCAAAGAACACTGAAGCTTTCTTT. Protein sequence: CASSLRPRAPKNTEAFF.

The rearrangement links TRBV7-9 to TRBJ1-2, with 10 nucleotides matching TRBD1. CDR1 SEHNR and CDR2 FQNEAQ come from the germline V gene (reference sequence). The CDR3 length is 17 residues. Trimming removed 3 bases from V and 7 bases from J; junction bases left unmatched: 14. The CDR3 loop is CASSFPNPGTGESGYTF. Written as DNA, the CDR3 is TGTGCCAGCAGCTTCCCGAATCCCGGGACAGGGGAAAGTGGCTACACCTTC. The full variable domain, completed using reference TRBV7-9 and TRBJ1-2, is DTGVSQNPRHKITKRGQNVTFRCDPISEHNRLYWYRQTLGQGPEFLTYFQNEAQLEKSRLLSDRFSAERPKGSFSTLEIQRTEQGDSAMYLCASSFPNPGTGESGYTFGSGTRLTVV.

The V gene is TRBV5-1, the J gene TRBJ1-2, with D tentatively TRBD1 (6 bases). The V end lost 4 bases, the J end lost 8 bases, and 15 bases lay between the germline ends. Looked up from germline, CDR1 is SGHRS and CDR2 is YFSETQ. The CDR3 has 13 amino acids. Here the CDR3 DNA reads TGCGCCAGCAGCGAGGGGGATTCGGGCGGCTACACCTTC. Translated, it gives CASSEGDSGGYTF.

The chain carries TRBV4-1 and TRBJ2-2, with 9 bases identical to TRBD2. The germline V gene has CDR1 MGHRA and CDR2 YSYEKL. Germline trimming cut 4 bases from V and 0 bases from J; bases unmatched to any gene: 6. The CDR3 runs 17 residues. This CDR3 reads CASSRPLAGANTGELFF. The CDR3 bases are TGCGCCAGCAGCCGACCACTAGCGGGCGCGAACACCGGGGAGCTGTTTTTT.

The V call is TRBV6-6, the J call TRBJ2-4, with D perhaps being TRBD1 or TRBD2 (5 bases each). The V and J ends lost 2 bases and 5 bases respectively, with 10 bases between them. Germline-derived CDR1 and CDR2 are MNHNY and SVGAGI (reference sequence). CDR3 size: 14 residues. CDR3: CASSYGGDENIQYF. Written as DNA, the CDR3 is TGTGCCAGCAGTTACGGGGGAGATGAAAACATTCAGTACTTC.

J is TRBJ2-7 and V is TRBV7-8, with D hard to call. Trimming left V 5 bases short and J 4 bases short, with 15 bases between. Per germline, CDR1 SGHVS and CDR2 FQNEAQ. This CDR3 has 14 residues. Here the CDR3 reads CASSTRTSNYEQYF. The CDR3 DNA reads TGTGCCAGCAGCACAAGGACGAGTAATTACGAGCAGTACTTC.

The genes are TRBV5-1 and TRBJ2-7; no definite D call. The CDR3 contains 15 residues. V was trimmed by 3 bases and J by 5 bases, leaving 18 bases between them. The germline CDR1 and CDR2 sequences are SGHRS and YFSETQ. The CDR3 sequence is CASSSRWGSVHEQYF. The CDR3, as DNA: TGCGCCAGCAGCTCGAGGTGGGGTTCGGTCCACGAGCAGTACTTC.

This clone showed up just a few times. The rearrangement joins TRBV7-2 to TRBJ1-1; a possible D gene is TRBD1 (6 bases). CDR3 length equals 12 residues. Trimming took off 2 bases at V and 8 bases at J, with 9 bases between the two ends. The germline CDR1 and CDR2 sequences are SGHTA and FQGNSA. The CDR3 here is CASSLSGEEAFF. DNA of the CDR3: TGTGCCAGCAGCTTATCAGGGGAAGAAGCTTTCTTT.

This chain connects TRBV9 to TRBJ1-4; D may be TRBD1 (6 bases). Per the germline V gene, CDR1 is SGDLS and CDR2 is YYNGEE. This CDR3 is built from 15 residues. Trimming removed 4 bases from V and 8 bases from J, with 18 bases in between. The CDR3 reads CASSRGGPTGEKLFF. The CDR3 bases are TGTGCCAGCAGCCGGGGGGGGCCAACGGGCGAAAAACTGTTTTTT.